This T cell receptor (beta chain) emerged from a study of blood T cell repertoires in COVID-19. Background on the study: Italy, Spain and the United States were the sources of the convalescent and acute COVID-19 samples. In each case, the material was cDNA or gDNA derived from T cells, B-cell-depleted T cells, or PBMCs.

This clone was counted once. The CDR3 sequence is 14 residues long. Trimming removed 5 bases from V and 4 bases from J, with 14 bases in between. Germline values: CDR1 SGHTA, CDR2 FQGNSA. Authors' methods: Reference gene primers were amplified, and this amplification served to estimate nucleated cell counts. Here immunoSEQ multiplex PCR was the method, and the copy in TCRdb shows in-frame clones only, minus some. The DNA gave D and trimming, while V, J and clone size come from that table. This sample has 250,000 to 300,000 clones, with less than 90% found just once. It was during active infection that Seattle patients were enrolled and then longitudinally followed.

The source material was peripheral blood. The chain carries TRBV7-2 and TRBJ1-2, with D possibly TRBD1 on 5 matching bases. This TCR derives from a woman aged 70-85 years with COVID-19, enrolled during active disease. The CDR3 nucleotides read TGTGCCAGCAGCCCAGGGTCTCCATTCTATGGCTACACCTTC. Translation gives CASSPGSPFYGYTF.